This T cell receptor (beta chain) was profiled in a study of response to subunit inactivated influenza vaccine. TCRdb itself ran the RT-PCR reads through MiXCR, one entry per CDR3 protein. The data show 650,000 to 800,000 distinct CDR3 sequences, approximately 15% seen once. The germline V gene has CDR1 SQVTM and CDR2 ANQGSEA. V trimming: 4 bases; J trimming: 3 bases; junction bases outside the gene matches: 11. The CDR3 consists of 15 residues. This clonotype appeared a few times. Sequenced here: PBMCs from blood, sampled 14 to 15 days before vaccination. This rearrangement joins TRBV29-1 to TRBJ2-7, with 8 bases that match TRBD2. This clonotype was sampled from a man in his forties or fifties who received an inactivated influenza vaccine. CDR3 bases: TGCAGCGTTGGGGAAGGGCGGGGGGTATACTACGAGCAGTACTTC. This encodes CSVGEGRGVYYEQYF.